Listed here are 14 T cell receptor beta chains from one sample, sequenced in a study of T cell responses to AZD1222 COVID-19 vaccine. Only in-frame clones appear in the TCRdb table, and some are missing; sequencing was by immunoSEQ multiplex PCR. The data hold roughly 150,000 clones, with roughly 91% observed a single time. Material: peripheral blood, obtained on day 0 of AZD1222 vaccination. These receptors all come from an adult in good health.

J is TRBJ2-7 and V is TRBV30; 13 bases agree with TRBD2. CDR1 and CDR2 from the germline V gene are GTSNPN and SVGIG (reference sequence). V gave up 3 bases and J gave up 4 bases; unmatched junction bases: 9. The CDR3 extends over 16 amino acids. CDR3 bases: TGTGCCTGGAGGGCAATGTTGGGACTAGCGGGATACGAGCAGTACTTC. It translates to CAWRAMLGLAGYEQYF.

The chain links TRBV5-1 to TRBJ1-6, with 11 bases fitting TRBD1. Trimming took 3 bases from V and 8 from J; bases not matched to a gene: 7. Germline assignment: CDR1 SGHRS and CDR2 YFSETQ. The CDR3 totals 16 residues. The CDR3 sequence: CASSYGTGGRDSPLHF. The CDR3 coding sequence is TGCGCCAGCAGCTACGGGACAGGGGGAAGGGATTCACCCCTCCACTTT.

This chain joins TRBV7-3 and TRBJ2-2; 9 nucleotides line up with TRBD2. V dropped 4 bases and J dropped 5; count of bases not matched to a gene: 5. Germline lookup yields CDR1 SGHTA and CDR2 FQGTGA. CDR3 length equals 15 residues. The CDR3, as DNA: TGTGCCAGCAGCTCAGCGGGGGGCCGTACCGGGGAGCTGTTTTTT. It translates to CASSSAGGRTGELFF.

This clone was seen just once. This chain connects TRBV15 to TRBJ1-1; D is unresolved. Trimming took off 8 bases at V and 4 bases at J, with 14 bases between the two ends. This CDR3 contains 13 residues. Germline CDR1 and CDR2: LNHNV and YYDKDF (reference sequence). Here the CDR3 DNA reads TGTGCCACCTCGCGGTCGGTTGCCACTGAAGCTTTCTTT. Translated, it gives CATSRSVATEAFF.

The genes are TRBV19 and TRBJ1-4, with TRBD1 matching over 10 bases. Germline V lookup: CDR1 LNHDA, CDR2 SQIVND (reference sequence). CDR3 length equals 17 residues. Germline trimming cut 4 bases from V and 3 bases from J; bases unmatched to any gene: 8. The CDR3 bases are TGTGCCAGTAGTAGCCCAGACAGGGGGCAGGCTAATGAAAAACTGTTTTTT. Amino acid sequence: CASSSPDRGQANEKLFF.

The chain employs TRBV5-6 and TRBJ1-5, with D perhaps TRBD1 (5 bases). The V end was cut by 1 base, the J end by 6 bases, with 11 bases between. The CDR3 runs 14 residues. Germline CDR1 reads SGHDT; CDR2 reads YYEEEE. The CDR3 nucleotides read TGTGCCAGCAGCTTGTCGATGGGGGTTCAGCCCCAGCATTTT. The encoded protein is CASSLSMGVQPQHF.

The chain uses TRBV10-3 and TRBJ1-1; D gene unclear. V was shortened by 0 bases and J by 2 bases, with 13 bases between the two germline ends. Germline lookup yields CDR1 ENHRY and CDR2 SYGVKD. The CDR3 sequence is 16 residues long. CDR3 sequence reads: CAISESARAINTEAFF. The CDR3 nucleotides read TGTGCCATCAGTGAGTCAGCCAGAGCAATAAACACTGAAGCTTTCTTT.

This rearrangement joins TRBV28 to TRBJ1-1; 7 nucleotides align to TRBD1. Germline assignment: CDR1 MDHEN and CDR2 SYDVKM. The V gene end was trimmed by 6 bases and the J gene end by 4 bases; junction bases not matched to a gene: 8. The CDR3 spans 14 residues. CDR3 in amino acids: CASSRGTAGTEAFF. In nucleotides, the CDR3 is TGTGCCAGCAGCCGGGGGACAGCAGGCACTGAAGCTTTCTTT.

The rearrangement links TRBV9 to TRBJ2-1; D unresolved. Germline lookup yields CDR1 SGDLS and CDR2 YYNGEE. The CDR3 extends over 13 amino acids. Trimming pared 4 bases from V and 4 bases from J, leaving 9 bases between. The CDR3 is CASSRTHYNEQFF. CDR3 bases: TGTGCCAGCAGCCGGACGCATTACAATGAGCAGTTCTTC.

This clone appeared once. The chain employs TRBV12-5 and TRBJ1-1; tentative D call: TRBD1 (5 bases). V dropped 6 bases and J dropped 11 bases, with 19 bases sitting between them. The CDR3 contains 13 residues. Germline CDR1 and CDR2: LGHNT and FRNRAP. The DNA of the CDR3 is TGTGCTAGTGGGGCCGGAGTAGGGGCTGTGGCTTTCTTT. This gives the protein CASGAGVGAVAFF.

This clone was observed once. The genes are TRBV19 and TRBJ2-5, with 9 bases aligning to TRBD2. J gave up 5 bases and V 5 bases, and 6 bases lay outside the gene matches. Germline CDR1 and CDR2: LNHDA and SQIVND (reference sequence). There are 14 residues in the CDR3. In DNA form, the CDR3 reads TGTGCCAGTAGTTCTTGGAGCGGGGGGGAGACCCAGTACTTC. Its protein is CASSSWSGGETQYF.

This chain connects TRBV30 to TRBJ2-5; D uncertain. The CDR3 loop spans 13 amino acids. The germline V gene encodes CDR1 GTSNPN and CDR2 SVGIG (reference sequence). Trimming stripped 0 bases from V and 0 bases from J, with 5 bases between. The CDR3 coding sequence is TGTGCCTGGAGTGTCGGGTACCAAGAGACCCAGTACTTC. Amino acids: CAWSVGYQETQYF.

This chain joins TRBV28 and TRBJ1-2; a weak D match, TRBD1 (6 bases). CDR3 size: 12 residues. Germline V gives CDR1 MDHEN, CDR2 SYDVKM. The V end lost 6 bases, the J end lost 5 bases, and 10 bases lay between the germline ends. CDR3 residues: CASSPRGYGYTF. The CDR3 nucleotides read TGTGCCAGCAGCCCCAGGGGATATGGCTACACCTTC.

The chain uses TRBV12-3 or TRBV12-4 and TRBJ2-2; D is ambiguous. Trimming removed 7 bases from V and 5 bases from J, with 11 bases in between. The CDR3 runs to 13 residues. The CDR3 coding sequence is TGTGCCAGCACACATCATTCAACCGGGGAGCTGTTTTTT. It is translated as CASTHHSTGELFF.